This T cell receptor (beta chain) comes out of a study of shared clonotypes between healthy human individuals. CD4+ cells yielded CD45RA+ naive and CD45RA-negative memory subsets. The CDR3 covers 14 residues. Trimming took 7 bases from V and 5 from J; bases not matched to a gene: 8. CDR1 and CDR2 (germline): SGHRS, YFSETQ. TCRdb keeps only in-frame clones here, not all; method: immunoSEQ multiplex PCR. The sample lists more than 1 million clones, more than 75% occurring once. The sample comprised memory CD4+ T cells from PBMCs. Subset reported: CD45RA-negative fraction. This sequence was found in a man between 18 and 29 years old in good health. Some clones in this sample may be carry-over from other donors' samples. The rearrangement joins TRBV5-1 to TRBJ1-2; 10 positions match TRBD1. CDR3 nucleotides: TGCGCCAGCGGGGACGGACAGGGGGTATATGGCTACACCTTC. Protein sequence: CASGDGQGVYGYTF. Supplemented by reference TRBV5-1 and TRBJ1-2, the full variable domain reads KAGVTQTPRYLIKTRGQQVTLSCSPISGHRSVSWYQQTPGQGLQFLFEYFSETQRNKGNFPGRFSGRQFSNSRSEMNVSTLELGDSALYLCASGDGQGVYGYTFGSGTRLTVV.